The 12 T cell receptor beta chains in this list originate from one sample, sequenced in a study of cytomegalovirus exposure and HLA in healthy donors. The PCR made use of 60 Vbeta and 13 Jbeta primers. Only in-frame clones appear in the TCRdb table, and some are missing; sequencing was by immunoSEQ multiplex PCR. The sample includes approximately 120,000 clones, about 80% seen only once; the top ten take around 1.2%. The source material was PBMCs. The receptors originated from a man in his fifties in good health and CMV-seronegative.

This chain links TRBV11-2 with TRBJ1-1, with no clear D. Looked up from germline, CDR1 is SGHAT and CDR2 is FQNNGV. Trimming stripped 4 bases from V and 5 bases from J, with 17 bases between. The CDR3 covers 15 residues. The CDR3 DNA sequence: TGTGCCAGCAGCTCCCCCGGGAGGGCGAGGACTGAAGCTTTCTTT. Amino acids: CASSSPGRARTEAFF.

This rearrangement joins TRBV28 to TRBJ2-3; TRBD2 matches at 10 bases. Unmatched junction bases numbered 4, after V lost 3 bases and J lost 1 base. CDR3 length equals 16 residues. Germline-derived CDR1 and CDR2 are MDHEN and SYDVKM. CDR3 loop: CASSFRLAGGTDTQYF. The CDR3 DNA is TGTGCCAGCAGTTTTCGGCTAGCGGGGGGCACAGATACGCAGTATTTT. Filled out from reference TRBV28 and TRBJ2-3, the complete variable domain reads DVKVTQSSRYLVKRTGEKVFLECVQDMDHENMFWYRQDPGLGLRLIYFSYDVKMKEKGDIPEGYSVSREKKERFSLILESASTNQTSMYLCASSFRLAGGTDTQYFGPGTRLTVL.

This chain uses TRBV29-1 with TRBJ2-7, with 7 positions matching TRBD2. Germline values: CDR1 SQVTM, CDR2 ANQGSEA. V trimming: 6 bases; J trimming: 7 bases; junction bases outside the gene matches: 12. CDR3 length equals 13 residues. The CDR3 reads CSVHLAGFEEQYF. CDR3 DNA: TGCAGCGTACACTTAGCGGGCTTTGAGGAGCAGTACTTC.

The chain couples TRBV7-2 to TRBJ2-7, with 8 nucleotides matching TRBD1. The CDR3 totals 17 residues. V was pared by 2 bases and J by 6 bases, with 15 bases of the junction left unmatched. Germline assignment: CDR1 SGHTA and CDR2 FQGNSA. The CDR3, as DNA: TGTGCCAGCAGCTTAAGTGTCCCTCAGGGGGCGCGTGGCGAGCAGTACTTC. This sequence encodes CASSLSVPQGARGEQYF.

This chain connects TRBV11-2 to TRBJ2-7; perhaps TRBD1 as D (5 bases). V lost 2 bases to trimming and J lost 2 bases, with 13 bases between them. Looked up from germline, CDR1 is SGHAT and CDR2 is FQNNGV. The CDR3 covers 15 residues. The CDR3 DNA follows: TGTGCCAGCAGCTTACTCAGGGAACCACCCTACGAGCAGTACTTC. Encoded protein: CASSLLREPPYEQYF.

This chain joins TRBV30 and TRBJ1-1; a weak D match, TRBD1 (6 bases). V was cut by 3 bases and J by 5 bases, with 16 bases left in between. CDR3 length equals 14 residues. The V gene's germline CDR1 is GTSNPN and CDR2 SVGIG (reference sequence). The CDR3 region has the DNA TGTGCCTGGAGCCTGAGTAGGGGGAGTACTGAAGCTTTCTTT. It encodes CAWSLSRGSTEAFF.

CDR3: CASSGGGTYYGYTF. The CDR3, as DNA: TGTGCCAGCAGTGGGGGGGGCACATACTATGGCTACACCTTC. V gene TRBV2 combines with J gene TRBJ1-2, with D tentatively TRBD1 (6 bases). With 4 bases removed from V and 3 bases from J, the gap between germline ends came to 12 bases. This CDR3 is 14 amino acids long. Germline V gene lookup returns CDR1 SNHLY and CDR2 FYNNEI.

This chain joins TRBV6-1 and TRBJ1-4, with D possibly being TRBD1 (6 bases). CDR1 and CDR2 (germline): MNHNS, SASEGT. The CDR3 consists of 13 residues. The V and J ends lost 7 bases and 7 bases respectively, with 13 bases between them. The CDR3 here is CASTSFRGEKLFF. Written as DNA, the CDR3 is TGTGCCAGCACCTCTTTCAGGGGTGAAAAACTGTTTTTT.

The gene calls are TRBV29-1 and TRBJ2-5; 9 positions agree with TRBD2. Germline CDR1 and CDR2: SQVTM and ANQGSEA. The CDR3 loop spans 15 amino acids. V dropped 2 bases and J dropped 5; count of bases not matched to a gene: 9. The CDR3 reads CSVELSGSRSETQYF. In DNA form, the CDR3 reads TGCAGCGTTGAACTTAGCGGGAGTCGTAGTGAGACCCAGTACTTC.

This clone was observed a handful of times. The rearrangement joins TRBV9 to TRBJ2-3; D is uncertain. CDR1 is SGDLS and CDR2 is YYNGEE in the germline V gene. The V end lost 1 base, the J end lost 2 bases, and 11 bases lay between the germline ends. The length of the CDR3 is 15 residues. CDR3 sequence (DNA): TGTGCCAGCAGCGTAAGCACTCCTGCCACAGATACGCAGTATTTT. Protein product: CASSVSTPATDTQYF.

The chain recombines TRBV7-9 with TRBJ2-7; 8 bases map to TRBD2. Germline trimming cut 6 bases from V and 3 bases from J; bases unmatched to any gene: 10. CDR3 length equals 15 residues. CDR1 is SEHNR and CDR2 is FQNEAQ in the germline V gene (reference sequence). The CDR3 is CASSQTSGGVYEQYF. As DNA, the CDR3 is TGTGCCAGCAGTCAAACGTCCGGGGGGGTCTACGAGCAGTACTTC.

The chain uses TRBV7-9 and TRBJ1-1, with TRBD1 matching over 7 bases. The CDR3 length is 14 residues. The germline V gene has CDR1 SEHNR and CDR2 FQNEAQ (reference sequence). The J segment lost 0 bases and the V segment lost 5 bases, leaving 3 bases of the junction unmatched. The CDR3 bases are TGTGCCAGCAGCCTAGACAGGGTGAACACTGAAGCTTTCTTT. It specifies CASSLDRVNTEAFF.